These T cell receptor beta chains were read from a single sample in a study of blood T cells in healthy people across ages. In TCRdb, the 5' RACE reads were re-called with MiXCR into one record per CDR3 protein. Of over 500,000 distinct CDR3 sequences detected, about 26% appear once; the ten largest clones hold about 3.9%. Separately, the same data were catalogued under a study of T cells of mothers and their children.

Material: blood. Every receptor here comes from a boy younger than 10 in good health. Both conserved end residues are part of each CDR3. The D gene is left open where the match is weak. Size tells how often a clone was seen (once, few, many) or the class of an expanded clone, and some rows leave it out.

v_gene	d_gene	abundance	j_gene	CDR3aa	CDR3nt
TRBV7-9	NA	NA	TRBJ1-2	CASSLVSGEHNYGYTF	TGTGCCAGCAGCTTAGTGTCAGGGGAGCATAACTATGGCTACACCTTC
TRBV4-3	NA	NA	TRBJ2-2	CASSQDLHRELFF	TGCGCCAGCAGCCAAGACTTACACCGCGAGCTGTTTTTT
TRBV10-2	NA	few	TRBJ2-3	CASSDGGRFTDTQYF	TGCGCCAGCAGTGACGGAGGGAGGTTCACAGATACGCAGTATTTT
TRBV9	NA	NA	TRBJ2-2	CASSVAGSNTGELFF	TGTGCCAGCAGCGTAGCGGGATCGAACACCGGGGAGCTGTTTTTT
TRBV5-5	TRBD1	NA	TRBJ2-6	CASSSQGARGANVLTF	TGTGCCAGCAGCTCACAGGGGGCGCGGGGGGCCAACGTCCTGACTTTC
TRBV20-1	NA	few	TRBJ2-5	CSAWNGVQQTQYF	TGCAGTGCGTGGAACGGGGTTCAGCAGACCCAGTACTTC
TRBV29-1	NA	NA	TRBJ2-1	CSVEDLATYNEQFF	TGCAGCGTTGAAGATCTCGCAACCTACAATGAGCAGTTCTTC
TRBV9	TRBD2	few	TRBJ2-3	CASSVAWSSGVKGDTQYF	TGTGCCAGCAGCGTAGCCTGGTCTAGCGGGGTCAAAGGAGATACGCAGTATTTT
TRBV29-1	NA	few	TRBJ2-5	CSAGRGRNQETQYF	TGCAGCGCGGGGCGGGGGCGAAATCAAGAGACCCAGTACTTC
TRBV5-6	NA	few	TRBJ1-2	CASSLGTDDLDGYTF	TGTGCCAGCAGCTTGGGGACCGACGACCTGGATGGCTACACCTTC
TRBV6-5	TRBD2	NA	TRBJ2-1	CASSYPAGGQNEQFF	TGTGCCAGCAGTTACCCAGCGGGGGGCCAAAATGAGCAGTTCTTC
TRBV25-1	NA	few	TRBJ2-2	CASSEYNTGELFF	TGTGCCAGCAGTGAATACAACACCGGGGAGCTGTTTTTT
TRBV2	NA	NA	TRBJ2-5	CASRVGVQETQYF	TGTGCCAGCAGGGTCGGGGTCCAAGAGACCCAGTACTTC
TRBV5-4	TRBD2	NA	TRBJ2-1	CASSPTSGGSSYNEQFF	TGTGCCAGCAGTCCTACTAGCGGAGGGAGCTCCTACAATGAGCAGTTCTTC
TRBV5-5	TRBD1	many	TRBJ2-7	CASSLGGQGDEQYF	TGTGCCAGCAGCTTGGGGGGACAGGGCGACGAGCAGTACTTC
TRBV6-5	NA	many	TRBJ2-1	CALGLGEFF	TGTGCCCTTGGATTAGGGGAGTTCTTC
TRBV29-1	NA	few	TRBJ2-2	CSVPAANTGELFF	TGCAGCGTTCCAGCCGCGAACACCGGGGAGCTGTTTTTT
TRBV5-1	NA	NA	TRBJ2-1	CASSLETEDNEQFF	TGCGCCAGCAGCTTGGAAACAGAGGACAATGAGCAGTTCTTC
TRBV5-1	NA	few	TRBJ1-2	CASSPEGGGNGYTF	TGCGCCAGCAGCCCCGAGGGGGGCGGGAATGGCTACACCTTC
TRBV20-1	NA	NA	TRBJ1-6	CSAPGDNSPLHF	TGCAGTGCTCCAGGGGACAATTCACCCCTCCACTTT
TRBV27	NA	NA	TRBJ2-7	CAGSIGDNSYEQYF	TGTGCCGGCAGTATCGGGGACAACTCCTACGAGCAGTACTTC
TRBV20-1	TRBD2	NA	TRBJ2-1	CSARDFAGGYNNEQFF	TGCAGTGCTAGAGATTTTGCGGGAGGGTATAACAATGAGCAGTTCTTC
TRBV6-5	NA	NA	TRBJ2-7	CASQGIEYEQYF	TGTGCCAGCCAGGGGATAGAGTACGAGCAGTACTTC
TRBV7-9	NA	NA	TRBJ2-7	CASSAGAGLTYEQYF	TGTGCCAGCAGCGCCGGAGCTGGGCTTACCTACGAGCAGTACTTC
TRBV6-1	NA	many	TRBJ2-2	CASSEAPQGGELFF	TGTGCCAGCAGTGAAGCGCCACAGGGCGGGGAGCTGTTTTTT
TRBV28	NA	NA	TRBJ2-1	CASSLPDGFREQFF	TGTGCCAGCAGTCTTCCGGACGGATTCAGGGAGCAGTTCTTC
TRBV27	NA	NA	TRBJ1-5	CASKYSLYSNQPQHF	TGTGCCAGCAAATACAGCCTTTATAGCAATCAGCCCCAGCATTTT
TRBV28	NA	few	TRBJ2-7	CASSLWAGQLPYEQYF	TGTGCCAGCAGTTTATGGGCAGGACAGTTACCCTACGAGCAGTACTTC
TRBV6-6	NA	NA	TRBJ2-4	CASNRQASANIQYF	TGTGCCAGCAACAGACAGGCTTCCGCAAACATTCAGTACTTC
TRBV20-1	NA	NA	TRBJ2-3	CSATTGTDTQYF	TGCAGTGCTACGACAGGCACAGATACGCAGTATTTT
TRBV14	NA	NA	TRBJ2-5	CASSLFLARSFSETQYF	TGTGCCAGCAGCCTCTTTCTCGCTCGAAGCTTTAGCGAGACCCAGTACTTC
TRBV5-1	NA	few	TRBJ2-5	CASSVHQETQYF	TGCGCCAGCAGCGTACACCAAGAGACCCAGTACTTC
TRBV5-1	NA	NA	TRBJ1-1	CASSPGLGSTEAFF	TGCGCCAGCAGCCCTGGTCTTGGGAGCACTGAAGCTTTCTTT
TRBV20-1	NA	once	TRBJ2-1	CSARRQGRYNEQFF	TGCAGTGCTAGGCGGCAGGGGCGATACAATGAGCAGTTCTTC
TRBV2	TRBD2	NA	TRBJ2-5	CASSVRRGAGDQETQYF	TGTGCCAGCAGTGTGCGTCGGGGAGCGGGAGACCAAGAGACCCAGTACTTC
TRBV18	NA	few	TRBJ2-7	CASSPLPDAYEQYF	TGTGCCAGCTCACCACTTCCAGATGCCTACGAGCAGTACTTC
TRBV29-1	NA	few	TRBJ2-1	CSVRGGPSYNEQFF	TGCAGCGTCAGAGGGGGACCTTCCTACAATGAGCAGTTCTTC
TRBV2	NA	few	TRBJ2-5	CASSLTRGPQETQYF	TGTGCCAGCAGTCTGACTCGTGGGCCACAAGAGACCCAGTACTTC
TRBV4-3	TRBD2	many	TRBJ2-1	CASSRGLEQFF	TGCGCCAGCAGCCGGGGACTAGAGCAGTTCTTC
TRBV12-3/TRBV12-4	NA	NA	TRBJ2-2	CASSFRDMTGELFF	TGTGCCAGCAGTTTCCGCGACATGACCGGGGAGCTGTTTTTT
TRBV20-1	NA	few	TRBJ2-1	CSARGFGGGYNEQFF	TGCAGTGCTAGGGGGTTTGGGGGCGGCTACAATGAGCAGTTCTTC
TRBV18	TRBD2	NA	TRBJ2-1	CASSPQLAGGRSYNEQFF	TGTGCCAGCTCACCACAACTAGCGGGGGGCCGCTCCTACAATGAGCAGTTCTTC
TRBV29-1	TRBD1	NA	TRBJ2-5	CSVELRGETQYF	TGCAGCGTTGAGCTCAGGGGGGAGACCCAGTACTTC
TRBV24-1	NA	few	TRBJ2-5	CATSDTAGGQETQYF	TGTGCCACCAGTGATACTGCCGGGGGACAAGAGACCCAGTACTTC
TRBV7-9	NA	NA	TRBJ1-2	CASSSPGAPGYTF	TGTGCCAGCAGCTCGCCAGGAGCGCCTGGCTACACCTTC
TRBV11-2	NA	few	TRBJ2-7	CASSSLYSAEQYF	TGTGCCAGCAGCTCCCTATACAGTGCCGAGCAGTACTTC
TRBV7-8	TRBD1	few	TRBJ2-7	CASSPQDRPTYEQYF	TGTGCCAGCAGCCCTCAGGACAGGCCAACCTACGAGCAGTACTTC
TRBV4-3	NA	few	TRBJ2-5	CASSQETATLGTQYF	TGCGCCAGCAGCCAAGAAACGGCAACCTTAGGGACCCAGTACTTC
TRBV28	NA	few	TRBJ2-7	CASSPGRPLSSYEQYF	TGTGCCAGCAGTCCGGGACGGCCCTTGAGCTCCTACGAGCAGTACTTC
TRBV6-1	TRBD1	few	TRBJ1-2	CASSERTGSNYGYTF	TGTGCCAGCAGTGAAAGGACAGGGTCTAACTATGGCTACACCTTC
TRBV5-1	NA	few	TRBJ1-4	CASSLGGIWNEKLFF	TGCGCCAGCAGCTTGGGCGGGATTTGGAATGAAAAACTGTTTTTT